This TCR beta chain is drawn from a study of neurological immune-mediated disorders. Germline V CDR1 and CDR2: MNHEY, SVGAGI. Trimming took off 1 base at V and 4 bases at J, with 10 bases between the two ends. The CDR3 spans 14 residues. Time point here: longitudinal time-point 2. Unsorted libraries used 2 million PBMCs kept at -80 degrees C. In its sample, this clonotype was seen many times. The method for making cDNA was 5'RACE, and it used 10-nucleotide random UMIs. Whenever a sequencing run was performed, it yielded over 190 million TCR-beta sequences from 15-18 subjects. MiXCR, run by TCRdb on the 5' RACE reads, gives a single entry per CDR3 protein. The sample consists of roughly 80,000 distinct CDR3 sequences, 5.8% of them appearing once.

The TCR comes from a woman between 55 and 75 years old with multiple sclerosis. Sequencing used PBMCs. V is TRBV6-5 and J is TRBJ1-1, with D perhaps TRBD1 (5 bases). The CDR3, as DNA: TGTGCCAGCAGTTACTTGGGGGTATCCACTGAAGCTTTCTTT. Translating gives CASSYLGVSTEAFF.